The 6 T cell receptor beta chains given below trace back to one sample, sequenced in a study of identical twins. TCRdb passed the 5' RACE reads through MiXCR, listing each CDR3 protein once. This sample has about 520,000 distinct CDR3 sequences, with less than 25% found just once. This sample also appeared in a second study, on T cells expressing NK-cell markers.

The sample was CD4+ T cells sorted from blood. The receptor source for this set is a woman aged 18-30 years in good health.

This chain uses TRBV6-1 with TRBJ2-3; TRBD2 agrees at 10 bases. There are 16 residues in the CDR3. Per the germline V gene, CDR1 is MNHNS and CDR2 is SASEGT. V was clipped by 4 bases and J by 3 bases; unmatched bases: 7. The CDR3 nucleotides read TGTGCCAGCAGTGCCTCTAGCGGGAGCGTGACAGATACGCAGTATTTT. Translated: CASSASSGSVTDTQYF.

The gene calls are TRBV10-3 and TRBJ2-1; the D gene is possibly TRBD2 (6 bases). CDR3 length: 12 amino acids. Deletions cut 5 bases from V and 7 bases from J, with 9 bases between. From germline, CDR1 is ENHRY and CDR2 SYGVKD. CDR3 amino acids: CAISRLVNEQFF. The CDR3 DNA reads as TGTGCCATCAGTCGACTAGTAAATGAGCAGTTCTTC.

This rearrangement joins TRBV5-1 to TRBJ2-7; 8 nucleotides agree with TRBD2. Looked up from germline, CDR1 is SGHRS and CDR2 is YFSETQ. The CDR3 has 15 residues. V trimming: 0 bases; J trimming: 5 bases; junction bases outside the gene matches: 7. CDR3 region: CASSLVSAGVNEQYF. CDR3 coding DNA: TGCGCCAGCAGCTTGGTTTCAGCGGGAGTAAACGAGCAGTACTTC.

This chain's CDR3 is CASSESGARGNEQFF. In DNA form, the CDR3 reads TGTGCCAGCAGTGAATCTGGGGCGAGGGGGAATGAGCAGTTCTTC. The chain carries TRBV25-1 and TRBJ2-1; D might be TRBD1 (6 bases). Deletions cut 1 base from V and 7 bases from J, with 14 bases between. CDR3 length equals 15 residues. Looked up from germline, CDR1 is MGHDK and CDR2 is SYGVNS.

The genes are TRBV20-1 and TRBJ2-5; D is unclear. The V end was cut by 3 bases, the J end by 4 bases, with 12 bases between. There are 13 residues in the CDR3. The germline gives CDR1 DFQATT, CDR2 SNEGSKA (reference sequence). CDR3 sequence reads: CSARSRVGETQYF. In DNA form, the CDR3 reads TGCAGTGCTAGGTCTAGGGTCGGAGAGACCCAGTACTTC.

As regards this clonotype: One base away lies a much larger clone, so this may be a sequencing read error. The V call is TRBV7-9, the J call TRBJ2-1, with TRBD2 identical over 10 bases. The V segment lost 3 bases and the J segment 4 bases; nucleotides outside the gene matches: 3. CDR3 length: 15 residues. CDR1 is SEHNR and CDR2 is FQNEAQ in the germline V gene (reference sequence). The CDR3 bases are TGTGCCAGCAGCTTTGGAGCGGGGGGGTACAATGAGCAGTTCTTC. It yields the protein CASSFGAGGYNEQFF.